This TCR beta chain was found in a study of cytomegalovirus exposure and HLA in healthy donors. Worth noting for this clone: The antigen is undetermined.

60 Vbeta and 13 Jbeta primers were used in PCR. Using immunoSEQ multiplex PCR, the repertoire was profiled, and TCRdb retains in-frame clones only, with some absent. The sample holds around 140,000 clones. CDR3 size: 15 residues. Germline assignment: CDR1 MNHNS and CDR2 SASEGT. Trimming took 6 bases from V and 7 from J, leaving 19 bases between them. Overall study findings and caveats: In a later analysis, TCR beta V- and J-gene trimming was associated with a missense DCLRE1C variant. Most CMV-associated TCR beta chains appeared HLA-restricted in a later analysis. A later analysis found common viral pathogens apparently linked to several of the most significant clusters.

The chain carries TRBV6-1 and TRBJ2-4, with D perhaps TRBD2 (7 bases). The sequence derives from a woman aged 18 to 35 in good health and CMV-seronegative. Sequencing was carried out using PBMCs. CDR3 in amino acids: CASRSGGGGYNIQYF. CDR3 coding DNA: TGTGCCAGCAGGTCTGGAGGGGGGGGGTATAACATTCAGTACTTC.